This entry lists 10 T cell receptor beta chains sequenced from one sample in a study of T-cell reconstitution after alpha-beta-depleted transplantation in children. Using unique molecular identifiers, the investigators prepared the TCRbeta library. TCRdb reprocessed the PCR reads via MiXCR and lists one record per CDR3 protein. The sample contains approximately 800,000 distinct CDR3 sequences, roughly 15% of which appear only once. This material consisted of PBMCs, mostly from graft donor cells, taken 360 days after TCRalphabeta/CD19-depleted stem cell transplant. The receptor source for this set is a male patient aged 10 to 17 who had a stem cell transplant for acute lymphoblastic leukemia, so the T cells may come from the graft donor.

This clonotype was recorded at least ten times. The chain links TRBV27 to TRBJ2-1, with D perhaps matching TRBD2 (5 bases). CDR1 and CDR2 (germline): MNHEY, SMNVEV (reference sequence). The germline V and J ends were trimmed by 2 bases and 7 bases, with 12 bases remaining between them. The CDR3 has 14 amino acids. CDR3 in amino acids: CASSLRGLGNEQFF. The DNA for the CDR3 is TGTGCCAGCAGTTTAAGAGGACTCGGTAATGAGCAGTTCTTC.

In the case of this clonotype: Possible read error: a much larger clone is one base away. This rearrangement joins TRBV5-5 to TRBJ2-7; unclear D gene. The CDR3 runs to 13 residues. Germline V gene sequence: CDR1 SGHKS, CDR2 YYEKEE (reference sequence). Trimming took 4 bases from V and 3 from J, leaving 11 bases between them. CDR3 sequence (DNA): TGTGCCAGCAGCCCCCGGGTCCTCTACGAGCAGTACTTC. It translates to CASSPRVLYEQYF.

The chain recombines TRBV29-1 with TRBJ2-1; D is possibly TRBD2 (6 bases). There are 12 residues in the CDR3. Deletions cut 4 bases from V and 2 bases from J, with 6 bases between. The germline gives CDR1 SQVTM, CDR2 ANQGSEA. The CDR3 loop reads CSVGRAYNEQFF. The CDR3 DNA is TGCAGCGTTGGGAGGGCCTACAATGAGCAGTTCTTC.

The CDR3 region is CASSSGLTYNEQFF. The CDR3 DNA reads TGTGCCAGCAGCTCGGGACTCACCTACAATGAGCAGTTCTTC. V gene TRBV7-2 combines with J gene TRBJ2-1; tentatively, D is TRBD2 (6 bases). Germline CDR1 reads SGHTA; CDR2 reads FQGNSA. V gave up 4 bases and J gave up 2 bases, with 9 bases separating them. The CDR3 spans 14 residues.

This chain joins TRBV11-1 and TRBJ2-2, with D perhaps matching TRBD1 (6 bases). Germline values: CDR1 SGHAT, CDR2 FQDESV (reference sequence). V was trimmed by 2 bases and J by 2 bases, leaving 12 bases between them. This CDR3 comprises 16 residues. CDR3: CASSLRTGSNTGELFF. The CDR3 nucleotides read TGTGCCAGCAGCTTAAGAACAGGGTCTAACACCGGGGAGCTGTTTTTT.

This clonotype came up a few times. The chain uses TRBV6-5 and TRBJ1-4; 9 nucleotides line up with TRBD1. V gave up 2 bases and J gave up 5 bases; unmatched junction bases: 3. Germline V gene sequence: CDR1 MNHEY, CDR2 SVGAGI. CDR3 length: 15 residues. The CDR3: CASSYIGTGNEKLFF. The CDR3 nucleotides read TGTGCCAGCAGTTACATCGGGACAGGGAATGAAAAACTGTTTTTT.

The table lists this clonotype with a few counts. The chain is built from TRBV24-1 and TRBJ1-2; D gene unclear. Germline V gene data show CDR1 as KGHDR and CDR2 as SFDVKD. Trimming removed 2 bases at V and 8 bases at J, with 5 bases between. The CDR3 loop spans 11 amino acids. The CDR3: CATSDWRGYTF. The CDR3 coding sequence is TGTGCCACCAGTGATTGGAGGGGCTACACCTTC.

The chain has TRBV5-1 and TRBJ2-7; TRBD1 might be the D (5 bases). V lost 1 base, J lost 7 bases, and 9 bases lay in between. From germline, CDR1 is SGHRS and CDR2 YFSETQ. This CDR3 spans 12 amino acids. The CDR3 region is CASSLPGSEQYF. The CDR3 nucleotides are TGCGCCAGCAGCTTGCCAGGGTCGGAGCAGTACTTC.

This clonotype was found a few times. This chain links TRBV20-1 with TRBJ1-2; tentatively, D is TRBD1 (5 bases). V lost 3 bases and J 3 bases, leaving 11 bases between the germline ends. Germline assignment: CDR1 DFQATT and CDR2 SNEGSKA (reference sequence). The CDR3 loop spans 13 amino acids. DNA for the CDR3: TGCAGTGCTAGTCAGGGACGGTACTATGGCTACACCTTC. Its protein product is CSASQGRYYGYTF.

V and J are TRBV10-3 and TRBJ2-5; 10 positions match TRBD2. The J segment lost 5 bases and the V segment lost 6 bases, leaving 6 bases of the junction unmatched. The germline V gene has CDR1 ENHRY and CDR2 SYGVKD. The CDR3 consists of 14 residues. This CDR3 is CAIRGSGRVETQYF. CDR3 sequence (DNA): TGTGCCATCAGGGGGAGCGGGAGGGTGGAGACCCAGTACTTC.